A selection of T cell receptor beta chains follows, all from one sample in a study of blood T cell repertoires in COVID-19. TCRdb keeps only in-frame clones here, not all; method: immunoSEQ multiplex PCR. Of almost 350,000 clones in the sample, roughly nine tenths were seen once. What was sequenced was peripheral blood. The receptors shown here come from a woman aged 60-75 years with COVID-19, enrolled during active disease. Both conserved end residues are part of each CDR3.

V: TRBV10-3; J: TRBJ2-1; CDR3: CAISESGGEYNEQFF
V: TRBV27; J: TRBJ1-4; CDR3: CASSNFMGGELEKLFF
V: TRBV6-5; J: TRBJ1-2; CDR3: CASSYQGAKGYTF
V: TRBV3-1/TRBV3-2; J: TRBJ1-1; CDR3: CASSLGTAGDTEAFF
V: TRBV6-5; J: TRBJ1-5; CDR3: CASRRTGTDNQPQHF
V: TRBV5-1; J: TRBJ2-7; CDR3: CASSLGPTGTGIYEQYF
V: TRBV4-2; J: TRBJ1-1; CDR3: CASSQEGATFEDTEAFF
V: TRBV13; J: TRBJ1-1; CDR3: CAGSALNTEAFF
V: TRBV19; J: TRBJ1-2; CDR3: CASSGTTEGYGYTF
V: TRBV5-1; J: TRBJ1-1; CDR3: CASSKGQNMNTEAFF
V: TRBV24-1; J: TRBJ1-2; CDR3: CATSDGLTNTF
V: TRBV27; J: TRBJ2-7; CDR3: CASSLGRKMNEQYF
V: TRBV5-1; J: TRBJ1-2; CDR3: CASSLPGTGSPRYTF
V: TRBV7-2; J: TRBJ2-4; CDR3: CASSPQGSYIQYF
V: TRBV11-2; J: TRBJ2-3; CDR3: CASSFPLAGATDTQYF
V: TRBV7-3; J: TRBJ1-5; CDR3: CASSLDRAQPQHF
V: TRBV28; J: TRBJ1-5; CDR3: CASRSASAAPQHF
V: TRBV27; J: TRBJ2-7; CDR3: CASSFSTRRMGKRVAYEQYF
V: TRBV2; J: TRBJ1-2; CDR3: CASSVQGPYGYTF
V: TRBV29-1; J: TRBJ1-4; CDR3: CSVADRGLEKLFF
V: TRBV19; J: TRBJ2-2; CDR3: CASSAGQLLTGELFF